This is a list of T cell receptor beta chains from one sample in a study of T cell changes during pregnancy in multiple sclerosis. Produced via immunoSEQ multiplex PCR; TCRdb's table is partial and in-frame only. This table has some 120,000 clones, about 93% appearing once. This specimen was peripheral blood, taken before pregnancy. All receptors derive from a female donor with multiple sclerosis, enrolled in a pregnancy study. Both conserved end residues are part of each CDR3. The D gene is left open where the match is weak. The size entry is marked missing in some rows and otherwise reads once, few, many or a size class.

.,TRBD2,TRBV5-1,TRBJ2-3,TGCGCCAGCAGCGGATCACTAGCGGGAGGAGATACGCAGTATTTT,CASSGSLAGGDTQYF
.,.,TRBV9,TRBJ1-2,TGTGCCAGCAGCGTAGGGACACGGACCTATGGCTACACCTTC,CASSVGTRTYGYTF
.,TRBD1,TRBV7-8,TRBJ2-7,TGTGCCAGCAGCTTAACGGGACAGAGAGAGCAGTACTTC,CASSLTGQREQYF
.,TRBD1,TRBV28,TRBJ1-6,TGTGCCAGCAGTTTTACTCGGACAGGCGAAGGACCCCTCCACTTT,CASSFTRTGEGPLHF
once,.,TRBV7-2,TRBJ2-7,TGTGCCAGCAGCTTAGGACAGGCATCCGCCTACGAGCAGTACTTC,CASSLGQASAYEQYF
.,.,TRBV5-6,TRBJ2-3,TGTGCCAGCAGCTCCTCCGGGAGACCAGATACGCAGTATTTT,CASSSSGRPDTQYF
.,TRBD1,TRBV19,TRBJ2-1,TGTGCCAGTAGTATAGGGACAACAGGGGTTATAGACAATGAGCAGTTCTTC,CASSIGTTGVIDNEQFF
.,.,TRBV11-2,TRBJ2-3,TGTGCCAGCAGCTTAAGGGACATCGAGGATACGCAGTATTTT,CASSLRDIEDTQYF
.,TRBD2,TRBV2,TRBJ2-2,TGTGCCAGCAGACTCGGAGGGACTATATACACCGGGGAGCTGTTTTTT,CASRLGGTIYTGELFF
.,TRBD1,TRBV11-2,TRBJ1-5,TGTGCCAGCAGCTGGACAGGGGGGCAGCCCCAGCATTTT,CASSWTGGQPQHF
.,TRBD2,TRBV6-1,TRBJ2-3,TGTGCCAGCAGTGCCCACTCAGCGGGGGGGTTTAGCACAGATACGCAGTATTTT,CASSAHSAGGFSTDTQYF
.,.,TRBV6-5,TRBJ1-3,TGTGCCAGCAGCCGTGACAGTCTCTCTGGAAACACCATATATTTT,CASSRDSLSGNTIYF
.,TRBD1,TRBV5-4,TRBJ1-6,TGTGCCAGCAGCCATCCCGGGACAGGGCACAATTCACCCCTCCACTTT,CASSHPGTGHNSPLHF
.,TRBD1,TRBV6-5,TRBJ2-5,TGTGCCAGCAGTTACCGACAGGGGGCTGCGGAGACCCAGTACTTC,CASSYRQGAAETQYF
.,TRBD2,TRBV5-1,TRBJ2-2,TGCGCCAGCAGGCGGGAGGCGGGGGACACCGGGGAGCTGTTTTTT,CASRREAGDTGELFF
once,TRBD2,TRBV5-1,TRBJ2-5,TGCGCCAGCAGCTTGCGCGGGGGGGCCGGTGAGACCCAGTACTTC,CASSLRGGAGETQYF
.,.,TRBV29-1,TRBJ1-1,TGCAGCGCGATCGGGACACGAATGAACACTGAAGCTTTCTTT,CSAIGTRMNTEAFF
once,.,TRBV4-1,TRBJ1-5,TGCGCCAGCAGCATCGGACAGTCTAGCAATCAGCCCCAGCATTTT,CASSIGQSSNQPQHF
.,.,TRBV10-3,TRBJ1-1,TGTGCCATCAGTGGAGCCAGGGTCGGCACTGAAGCTTTCTTT,CAISGARVGTEAFF
.,TRBD2,TRBV5-1,TRBJ2-7,TGCGCCAGCAGCAACGGAGGACTAGCGGGGGCCTCCTACGAGCAGTACTTC,CASSNGGLAGASYEQYF
.,.,TRBV19,TRBJ2-1,TGTGCCAGTAGTATCGGGGGCGGGGGCTCCTACAATGAGCAGTTCTTC,CASSIGGGGSYNEQFF
.,.,TRBV6-5,TRBJ1-5,TGTGCCAGCAGCCAGTCAGGAGGGCCCCAGCATTTT,CASSQSGGPQHF
.,TRBD2,TRBV5-4,TRBJ2-5,TGTGCCAGCACCGATGCGGGAGCTGGCCCGGGTAGGACCCAGTACTTC,CASTDAGAGPGRTQYF
.,.,TRBV25-1,TRBJ1-1,TGTGCCAGCAGTGACCCGGGACTTCCGAACACTGAAGCTTTCTTT,CASSDPGLPNTEAFF
.,TRBD2,TRBV28,TRBJ2-6,TGTGCCAGCAGTTTACTCCCCGGGGGGAGCTCTGGGGCCAACGTCCTGACTTTC,CASSLLPGGSSGANVLTF
.,TRBD1,TRBV18,TRBJ1-2,TGTGCCAGCTCACCCGGGACAGGGTTGCACTATGGCTACACCTTC,CASSPGTGLHYGYTF
.,TRBD1,TRBV5-1,TRBJ2-7,TGCGCCAGCAGCTTGGAGGGACAGGGAAACTACGAGCAGTACTTC,CASSLEGQGNYEQYF
.,.,TRBV5-5,TRBJ2-3,TGTGCCAGCAGCCAACTAACGAGCGGACGCAGCACAGATACGCAGTATTTT,CASSQLTSGRSTDTQYF
.,TRBD1,TRBV6-1,TRBJ2-7,TGTGCCAGCAGTGTCCGGGACAGGGGGCGCGAGCAGTACTTC,CASSVRDRGREQYF
.,.,TRBV28,TRBJ1-2,TGTGCCAGCAGTTTAAGGGGGAGGGGGGGTGGCTACACCTTC,CASSLRGRGGGYTF
.,.,TRBV5-6,TRBJ1-2,TGTGCCAGCACTCGGCCCAGGAGGAATGGCTACACCTTC,CASTRPRRNGYTF
.,TRBD1,TRBV2,TRBJ1-4,TGTGCCAGCAGTGATTCCCCGGGACAGGGCCGAGAAAAACTGTTTTTT,CASSDSPGQGREKLFF
.,.,TRBV4-1,TRBJ2-7,TGCGCCAGCAGCCAAGTGTTGGTCGGGACTTACGAGCAGTACTTC,CASSQVLVGTYEQYF
.,TRBD1,TRBV28,TRBJ1-5,TGTGCCAGCAGGGGCGACAGGGGGGGGCAGCCCCAGCATTTT,CASRGDRGGQPQHF
.,.,TRBV6-4,TRBJ2-3,TGTGCCAGCAGTGAAGACGGCGGAACCACAGATACGCAGTATTTT,CASSEDGGTTDTQYF
.,.,TRBV7-8,TRBJ1-2,TGTGCCAGCAGCCTGTCAGGGGAACGAGGCTACACCTTC,CASSLSGERGYTF
.,TRBD1,TRBV7-9,TRBJ2-1,TGTGCCAGCAGACCTCCCGGGACAGGGGGCGGCGGTTTCGATGAGCAGTTCTTC,CASRPPGTGGGGFDEQFF
once,.,TRBV7-3,TRBJ2-1,TGTGCCAGCAGCCAAAGTCCCGGACAAGGGGGCAATGAGCAGTTCTTC,CASSQSPGQGGNEQFF
.,TRBD2,TRBV4-1,TRBJ2-3,TGCGCCAGCAGCCAAGAGGAAGGTAGCGGGAGATGGTCAGATACGCAGTATTTT,CASSQEEGSGRWSDTQYF
.,.,TRBV18,TRBJ2-6,TGTGCCAGCTCACCGGGGCTCTCTGGGGCCAACGTCCTGACTTTC,CASSPGLSGANVLTF
.,.,TRBV19,TRBJ1-1,TGTGCCAGTAGTCGAGCGATGGTGAACACTGAAGCTTTCTTT,CASSRAMVNTEAFF
.,TRBD1,TRBV10-1,TRBJ2-1,TGCGCCAGCAGTGAGGCAGGGGGTGGAAGGCAGTTCTTC,CASSEAGGGRQFF
once,.,TRBV5-5,TRBJ1-2,TGTGCCAGCAGCTTGGAAATTACTAACTATGGCTACACCTTC,CASSLEITNYGYTF
.,TRBD2,TRBV15,TRBJ2-2,TGTGCCACCAGCAGAGAAAGGAGTAGCGGGAGAGCCGGGGAGCTGTTTTTT,CATSRERSSGRAGELFF
.,TRBD1,TRBV2,TRBJ1-1,TGTGCCAGCAGTGATGGTATTAGTAGGGACAGGGGGAAGAACACTGAAGCTTTCTTT,CASSDGISRDRGKNTEAFF
.,TRBD2,TRBV28,TRBJ2-7,TGTGCCGGCTCGGGGGGGCACTCCTACGAGCAGTACTTC,CAGSGGHSYEQYF
.,.,TRBV7-9,TRBJ1-2,TGTGCCAGCACCGCCTGGGAGGGACGGGGTGGCTACACCTTC,CASTAWEGRGGYTF
.,.,TRBV30,TRBJ1-2,TGTGCCTGGAGTCCCGCGGGCGGGACTCTTTTCGGCTACACCTTC,CAWSPAGGTLFGYTF
.,.,TRBV18,TRBJ1-5,TGTGCCAGCTCACCAAGGCAGGCCTTGAGCAATCAGCCCCAGCATTTT,CASSPRQALSNQPQHF
.,.,TRBV5-1,TRBJ2-5,TGCGCCAGCAGCTTGGAAGGGGTGGAGACCCAGTACTTC,CASSLEGVETQYF
once,TRBD1,TRBV19,TRBJ1-5,TGTGCCAGTAGTATTAACAGGGGCTCGTATAGCAATCAGCCCCAGCATTTT,CASSINRGSYSNQPQHF
.,TRBD2,TRBV10-3,TRBJ2-3,TGTGCCATCAGTGCGACTAGCGGGGGTGCAGATACGCAGTATTTT,CAISATSGGADTQYF
.,.,TRBV19,TRBJ2-6,TGTGCCAGTAGTGGCGGACTGAACTCTGGGGCCAACGTCCTGACTTTC,CASSGGLNSGANVLTF
.,TRBD2,TRBV4-1,TRBJ2-3,TGCGCCAGCAGCCAAGTCCTAGCGGGTCTCACAGATACGCAGTATTTT,CASSQVLAGLTDTQYF
.,.,TRBV10-2,TRBJ1-2,TGCGCCAGCAGTGAGGGCGCCAGGAGGGGCTACACCTTC,CASSEGARRGYTF
.,TRBD1,TRBV4-2,TRBJ1-5,TGTGCCAGCAGCCAAGGACAGGGGGATCAGCCCCAGCATTTT,CASSQGQGDQPQHF
.,TRBD1,TRBV28,TRBJ2-3,TGTGCCAGCAGCCCAGTGGCAGGGGGCGGAGGAGATACGCAGTATTTT,CASSPVAGGGGDTQYF